These T cell receptor beta chains were read from a single sample in a study of neurological immune-mediated disorders. TCRdb re-analysed the 5' RACE reads in MiXCR, keeping a single row per CDR3 protein. Of 55,000 to 75,000 distinct CDR3 sequences listed, about 2.5% are singletons. Sequencing was performed on PBMCs. The receptors come from a man in his fifties with multiple sclerosis. Both conserved end residues are part of each CDR3. Fields, in order: V gene, J gene, D gene, clone size, CDR3 DNA, CDR3 protein. The D gene is left open where the match is weak. Size is stated as once, few or many counts, or a class when the clone is expanded.

v_gene: TRBV5-5; j_gene: TRBJ1-5; d_gene: NA; abundance: many; CDR3nt: TGTGCCAGCAGCCCGGACCCCGGGAGTAGCAATCAGCCCCAGCATTTT; CDR3aa: CASSPDPGSSNQPQHF
v_gene: TRBV18; j_gene: TRBJ1-3; d_gene: NA; abundance: many; CDR3nt: TGTGCCAGCTCACCAGGAGTAGAAGTCAGGGTTGGAAACACCATATATTTT; CDR3aa: CASSPGVEVRVGNTIYF
v_gene: TRBV12-3/TRBV12-4; j_gene: TRBJ2-3; d_gene: NA; abundance: many; CDR3nt: TGTGCCAGCAGTCACTACAGGGACCCGAGCACAGATACGCAGTATTTT; CDR3aa: CASSHYRDPSTDTQYF
v_gene: TRBV20-1; j_gene: TRBJ1-5; d_gene: NA; abundance: many; CDR3nt: TGCAGTGCTAGAGATAATCAGCCCCAGCATTTT; CDR3aa: CSARDNQPQHF
v_gene: TRBV7-8; j_gene: TRBJ1-3; d_gene: TRBD1; abundance: many; CDR3nt: TGTGCCAGCAGCCCGGACAGGGGGCTTGGAAACACCATATATTTT; CDR3aa: CASSPDRGLGNTIYF
v_gene: TRBV4-3; j_gene: TRBJ2-2; d_gene: NA; abundance: many; CDR3nt: TGCGCCAGCAGCCAAGATCTCACCCTCACCGGGGAGCTGTTTTTT; CDR3aa: CASSQDLTLTGELFF
v_gene: TRBV5-1; j_gene: TRBJ1-6; d_gene: NA; abundance: many; CDR3nt: TGCGCCAGCACCCCCGGCTCCCGGGACTCACCCCTCCACTTT; CDR3aa: CASTPGSRDSPLHF
v_gene: TRBV29-1; j_gene: TRBJ1-1; d_gene: NA; abundance: many; CDR3nt: TGCAGCGGAGAAATGGGTGAAGCTTTCTTT; CDR3aa: CSGEMGEAFF
v_gene: TRBV25-1; j_gene: TRBJ2-6; d_gene: TRBD2; abundance: many; CDR3nt: TGTGCCAGCAGTGCCCCACCGGGACTAGCGGGGGCTAGATCTGGGGCCAACGTCCTGACTTTC; CDR3aa: CASSAPPGLAGARSGANVLTF
v_gene: TRBV3-1; j_gene: TRBJ1-1; d_gene: TRBD1; abundance: many; CDR3nt: TGTGCCAGCAGCTACTACAGGGGGAACACTGAAGCTTTCTTT; CDR3aa: CASSYYRGNTEAFF
v_gene: TRBV20-1; j_gene: TRBJ1-3; d_gene: NA; abundance: many; CDR3nt: TGCAGTGCATGGGACCCCCAGGGCATCTCTGGAAACACCATATATTTT; CDR3aa: CSAWDPQGISGNTIYF
v_gene: TRBV20-1; j_gene: TRBJ2-2; d_gene: NA; abundance: many; CDR3nt: TGCAGTGCTAGACCGACAGTGGCGAACACCGGGGAGCTGTTTTTT; CDR3aa: CSARPTVANTGELFF
v_gene: TRBV12-3/TRBV12-4; j_gene: TRBJ1-1; d_gene: NA; abundance: many; CDR3nt: TGTGCCAGCAAAAACGGAGCGGTTGAAGCTTTCTTT; CDR3aa: CASKNGAVEAFF
v_gene: TRBV10-2; j_gene: TRBJ2-7; d_gene: TRBD2; abundance: many; CDR3nt: TGCGCCAGCAGCCGACCCCCTGGCACGGGACGGGGTAGCGGGATCTACGAGCAGTACTTC; CDR3aa: CASSRPPGTGRGSGIYEQYF
v_gene: TRBV9; j_gene: TRBJ1-2; d_gene: NA; abundance: many; CDR3nt: TGTGCCAGCAGCGTAGATGTAGGTCAGGGAAGAGGCTATGGCTACACCTTC; CDR3aa: CASSVDVGQGRGYGYTF
v_gene: TRBV7-2; j_gene: TRBJ1-6; d_gene: NA; abundance: many; CDR3nt: TGTGCCAGCAGCCAGAACGGGTCACCCCTCCACTTT; CDR3aa: CASSQNGSPLHF
v_gene: TRBV9; j_gene: TRBJ1-1; d_gene: NA; abundance: many; CDR3nt: TGTGCCAGCAGCGTAGCCGGATTTCTGAACACTGAAGCTTTCTTT; CDR3aa: CASSVAGFLNTEAFF
v_gene: TRBV6-2/TRBV6-3; j_gene: TRBJ2-7; d_gene: NA; abundance: many; CDR3nt: TGTGCCAGCAGTTACCCCATGGCACGGACCTACGAGCAGTACTTC; CDR3aa: CASSYPMARTYEQYF
v_gene: TRBV6-6; j_gene: TRBJ1-1; d_gene: NA; abundance: many; CDR3nt: TGTGCCAGCACCTACTCCAGAACTGAAGCTTTCTTT; CDR3aa: CASTYSRTEAFF